The 19 T cell receptor beta chains below all came from one sample that was sequenced in a study of vaccination effects on CD4 cells after COVID-19. Antigens for these TCRs are unknown. Sequencing used immunoSEQ multiplex PCR; TCRdb keeps in-frame clones, though not all of them. This table holds fewer than 40,000 clones, around 70% found once. Viral peptide pools were used in the ViraFEST assay to expand antigen-specific CD4+ T cells, and sequencing came afterward. Once cultured for approximately eleven days, the cells underwent separation to obtain CD4+ T cells. Sequenced here: CD4+ T cells from PBMCs cultured with HCoV-229E spike peptides, sampled before COVID-19 vaccination. The receptors were gathered from a human donor who received a COVID-19 vaccine.

The chain carries TRBV6-5 and TRBJ1-2, with 7 bases fitting TRBD1. Trimming cost V 6 bases and J 2 bases; bases outside gene matches: 6. The germline V gene has CDR1 MNHEY and CDR2 SVGAGI. This CDR3 region has 14 residues. The CDR3 region has the DNA TGTGCCAGCAGATACAGGGGAAGGAACTATGGCTACACCTTC. It encodes CASRYRGRNYGYTF.

The chain combines TRBV5-4 with TRBJ1-4, with a tentative D call TRBD1 (5 bases). V was shortened by 4 bases and J by 3 bases, with 13 bases between the two germline ends. CDR3 length: 15 residues. CDR1 SGHNT and CDR2 YYREEE come from the germline V gene (reference sequence). The chain's CDR3 is CASSQGPTPNEKLFF. CDR3 nucleotide sequence: TGTGCCAGCAGCCAGGGACCTACACCTAATGAAAAACTGTTTTTT. Variable domain in full (rest from reference TRBV5-4 and TRBJ1-4): ETGVTQSPTHLIKTRGQQVTLRCSSQSGHNTVSWYQQALGQGPQFIFQYYREEENGRGNFPPRFSGLQFPNYSSELNVNALELDDSALYLCASSQGPTPNEKLFFGSGTQLSVL.

The V gene is TRBV6-5, the J gene TRBJ1-3, with no clear D. CDR1 and CDR2 (germline): MNHEY, SVGAGI. This CDR3 is 15 amino acids long. Trimming pared 4 bases from V and 2 bases from J, leaving 12 bases between. CDR3 bases: TGTGCCAGCAGTTTCGATCGGGCCGCTGGAAACACCATATATTTT. Protein sequence: CASSFDRAAGNTIYF.

The chain combines TRBV4-1 with TRBJ1-2, with D possibly TRBD1 on 5 matching bases. The V and J ends lost 4 bases and 4 bases respectively, with 13 bases between them. The CDR3 is made up of 14 amino acids. The V gene's germline CDR1 is MGHRA and CDR2 YSYEKL. CDR3 DNA sequence: TGCGCCAGCAGCCCGGGGCGGGGGGGCTATGGCTACACCTTC. It specifies CASSPGRGGYGYTF.

This chain links TRBV24-1 with TRBJ2-5; D is uncertain. Germline V gives CDR1 KGHDR, CDR2 SFDVKD. The CDR3 loop spans 11 amino acids. V shed 5 bases and J shed 4 bases, with 4 bases lying between them. As DNA, the CDR3 is TGTGCCACCAGTGCGTCAGAGACCCAGTACTTC. It translates to CATSASETQYF.

This sequence joins TRBV6-2 or TRBV6-3 and TRBJ1-5; no clear D gene. The germline V gene has CDR1 MNHEY and CDR2 SVGEGT. This CDR3 has 15 residues. Trimming took off 0 bases at V and 6 bases at J, with 12 bases between the two ends. The CDR3 region has the DNA TGTGCCAGCAGTTACTCGAACTCAGAGGCTCAGCCCCAGCATTTT. This encodes CASSYSNSEAQPQHF.

The chain uses TRBV4-2 and TRBJ1-1, with 12 bases identical to TRBD1. The germline gives CDR1 LGHNA, CDR2 YNFKEQ. V gave up 1 base and J gave up 7 bases; unmatched junction bases: 13. CDR3 length equals 18 residues. The CDR3 DNA reads as TGTGCCAGCAGCCAAGGGAACATAATGGGACAGGGGGCTGGTGAAGCTTTCTTT. Its protein product is CASSQGNIMGQGAGEAFF.

The V call is TRBV5-1, the J call TRBJ1-4, with 8 bases aligning to TRBD1. CDR3 size: 16 residues. J was trimmed by 3 bases and V by 4 bases; bases with no gene match: 8. Germline CDR1 and CDR2: SGHRS and YFSETQ. This CDR3 reads CASSPTSGQANEKLFF. The CDR3 DNA follows: TGCGCCAGCAGCCCCACGTCGGGACAGGCTAATGAAAAACTGTTTTTT.

The sample holds a few counts of this clone. In DNA form, the CDR3 reads TGTGCCAGCAGTCCAGGGGGCCTTACCTACAATGAGCAGTTCTTC. Translated, it gives CASSPGGLTYNEQFF. This chain uses TRBV7-9 with TRBJ2-1, with 8 bases fitting TRBD1. This CDR3 region has 15 residues. J was trimmed by 2 bases and V by 6 bases; bases with no gene match: 6. The germline V gene has CDR1 SEHNR and CDR2 FQNEAQ (reference sequence). Full variable domain (rest looked up from reference TRBV7-9 and TRBJ2-1): DTGVSQNPRHKITKRGQNVTFRCDPISEHNRLYWYRQTLGQGPEFLTYFQNEAQLEKSRLLSDRFSAERPKGSFSTLEIQRTEQGDSAMYLCASSPGGLTYNEQFFGPGTRLTVL.

This chain links TRBV28 with TRBJ2-1; 11 bases match TRBD2. The CDR3 contains 18 residues. V lost 6 bases, J lost 4 bases, and 14 bases stayed unmatched. The germline V gene encodes CDR1 MDHEN and CDR2 SYDVKM. Here the CDR3 reads CASSPSSGRSYYYNEQFF. CDR3 bases: TGTGCCAGCAGCCCATCTAGCGGGAGGTCCTACTATTACAATGAGCAGTTCTTC.

The V and J genes are TRBV18 and TRBJ2-2; TRBD1 might be the D (5 bases). The V gene lost 1 base and the J gene lost 3 bases, with 9 bases spanning the gap. Germline V lookup: CDR1 KGHSH, CDR2 LQKENI. There are 15 residues in the CDR3. The CDR3 loop reads CASSPRRGYTGELFF. CDR3 nucleotide sequence: TGTGCCAGCTCACCACGTAGGGGATACACCGGGGAGCTGTTTTTT.

J is TRBJ1-1 and V is TRBV12-3 or TRBV12-4; no reliable D call. V dropped 1 base and J dropped 7 bases, with 4 bases sitting between them. This CDR3 region has 11 residues. The CDR3 bases are TGTGCCAGCAGTTTAGGGGGTGAAGCTTTCTTT. Residues: CASSLGGEAFF.

This chain uses TRBV5-4 with TRBJ2-5; TRBD2 agrees at 9 bases. Unmatched junction bases numbered 8, after V lost 0 bases and J lost 5 bases. Germline V gives CDR1 SGHNT, CDR2 YYREEE (reference sequence). The CDR3 consists of 16 residues. The DNA of the CDR3 is TGTGCCAGCAGCTTGGGGGGCGGGAGGGCGCGGGAGACCCAGTACTTC. Translating gives CASSLGGGRARETQYF. Combining the CDR3 with reference TRBV5-4 and TRBJ2-5 gives the whole variable domain ETGVTQSPTHLIKTRGQQVTLRCSSQSGHNTVSWYQQALGQGPQFIFQYYREEENGRGNFPPRFSGLQFPNYSSELNVNALELDDSALYLCASSLGGGRARETQYFGPGTRLLVL.

Only a few counts were recorded for this clone. The chain carries TRBV28 and TRBJ1-1, with TRBD1 matching over 10 bases. The CDR3 totals 17 residues. In germline, CDR1 is MDHEN, CDR2 SYDVKM. V trimming: 7 bases; J trimming: 4 bases; junction bases outside the gene matches: 15. CDR3 in DNA: TGTGCCAGCAACAAACTACGACAGGGGGCTGGGCGCACTGAAGCTTTCTTT. This codes for CASNKLRQGAGRTEAFF.

This clone was counted many times. The chain recombines TRBV4-2 with TRBJ2-5; no definite D call. V lost 1 base, J lost 0 bases, and 15 bases lay in between. Germline V lookup: CDR1 LGHNA, CDR2 YNFKEQ. There are 17 residues in the CDR3. The CDR3 DNA reads as TGTGCCAGCAGCCAAGGAGGCAGTGGCGGAGACCAAGAGACCCAGTACTTC. Translating gives CASSQGGSGGDQETQYF.

CDR3 nucleotides: TGTGCCAGCAGCCAAGTGGCCGGAGGCCAGCGGGGCGACAATGAGCAGTTCTTC. As protein: CASSQVAGGQRGDNEQFF. The chain carries TRBV4-2 and TRBJ2-1; TRBD2 aligns across 7 bases. This CDR3 region has 18 residues. The germline V gene encodes CDR1 LGHNA and CDR2 YNFKEQ. J was trimmed by 5 bases and V by 1 base; bases with no gene match: 14.

Comment on this clone: One junction end disagrees with the germline gene, perhaps due to a read error. The chain employs TRBV7-7 and TRBJ2-1; 9 positions agree with TRBD2. Germline V gives CDR1 SSHAT, CDR2 FNYEAQ (reference sequence). The CDR3 runs to 16 residues. The CDR3 reads CASSLALAGGPNEQFF. CDR3 in DNA: TGTGCTAGCAGCTTAGCACTCGCGGGGGGGCCCAATGAGCAGTTCTTC.

This chain connects TRBV25-1 to TRBJ2-5, with D perhaps matching TRBD1 or TRBD2 (5 bases each). This CDR3 spans 15 amino acids. CDR1 and CDR2 (germline): MGHDK, SYGVNS. V gave up 2 bases and J gave up 5 bases, with 15 bases separating them. The CDR3 region has the DNA TGTGCCAGCAGTGAAGGCGAGGGGCTCGGTGAGACCCAGTACTTC. Translating it yields CASSEGEGLGETQYF.

The chain is built from TRBV7-2 and TRBJ1-2, with D possibly being TRBD1 (6 bases). Trimming stripped 2 bases from V and 4 bases from J, with 23 bases between. Germline V lookup: CDR1 SGHTA, CDR2 FQGNSA. The length of the CDR3 is 18 residues. The CDR3 spells CASSLSQGSPRLSYGYTF. CDR3 DNA: TGTGCCAGCAGCTTAAGCCAGGGGAGTCCCCGTTTATCCTATGGCTACACCTTC.